This paragraph covers one TCR beta chain sequence. Per germline, CDR1 ENHRY and CDR2 SYGVKD. The CDR3 has 15 amino acids. The V gene lost 10 bases and the J gene lost 2 bases, with 17 bases spanning the gap. Data came from immunoSEQ multiplex PCR; TCRdb stores just in-frame clones and leaves some out. The sample has 11,000 to 15,000 clones; around 60% are singletons. The data belong to a study of cytotoxic CD8 clonotypes in ibrutinib-treated CLL. Overall study context: Within the patient group, about ten were relapsed/refractory and approximately 16 treatment-naive, and 17 were IGHV unmutated.

The chain recombines TRBV10-3 with TRBJ2-2, with D maybe TRBD1 (6 bases). Specimen: PBMCs, collected before ibrutinib treatment. The sequence was obtained from a human donor with chronic lymphocytic leukemia. The CDR3 here is CATQPGTLNTGELFF. CDR3 DNA sequence: TGTGCCACCCAGCCCGGGACACTAAACACCGGGGAGCTGTTTTTT.